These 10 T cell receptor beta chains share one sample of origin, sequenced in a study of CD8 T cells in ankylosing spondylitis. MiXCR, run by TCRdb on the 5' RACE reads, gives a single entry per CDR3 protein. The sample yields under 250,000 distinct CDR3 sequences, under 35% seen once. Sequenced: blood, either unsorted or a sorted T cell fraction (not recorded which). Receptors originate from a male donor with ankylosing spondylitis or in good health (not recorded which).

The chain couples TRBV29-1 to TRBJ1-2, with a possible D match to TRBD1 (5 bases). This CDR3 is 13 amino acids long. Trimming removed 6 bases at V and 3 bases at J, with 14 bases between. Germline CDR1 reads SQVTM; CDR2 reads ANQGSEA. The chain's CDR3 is CSVPRPGDYGYTF. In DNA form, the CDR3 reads TGCAGCGTGCCCAGGCCGGGGGACTATGGCTACACCTTC.

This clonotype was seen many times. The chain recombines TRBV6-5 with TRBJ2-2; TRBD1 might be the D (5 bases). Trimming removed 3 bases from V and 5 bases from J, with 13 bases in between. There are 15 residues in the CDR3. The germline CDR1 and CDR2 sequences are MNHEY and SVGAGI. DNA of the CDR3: TGTGCCAGCAGTTATGGTCAGGGTCGGACCGGGGAGCTGTTTTTT. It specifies CASSYGQGRTGELFF.

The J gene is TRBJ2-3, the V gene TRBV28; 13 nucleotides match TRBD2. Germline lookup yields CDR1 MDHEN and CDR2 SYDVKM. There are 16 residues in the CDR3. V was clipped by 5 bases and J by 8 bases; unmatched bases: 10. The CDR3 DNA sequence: TGTGCCAGCAGTAAAACTAGCGGGGGGGGCGCCGGTACGCAGTATTTT. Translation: CASSKTSGGGAGTQYF.

The CDR3 loop reads CASSARDGTYEQYF. The CDR3 bases are TGTGCCAGCAGTGCCCGGGACGGTACCTACGAGCAGTACTTC. The rearrangement links TRBV6-1 to TRBJ2-7, with D tentatively TRBD1 or TRBD2 (5 bases each). The germline V and J ends were trimmed by 4 bases and 2 bases, with 12 bases remaining between them. Looked up from germline, CDR1 is MNHNS and CDR2 is SASEGT. There are 14 residues in the CDR3.

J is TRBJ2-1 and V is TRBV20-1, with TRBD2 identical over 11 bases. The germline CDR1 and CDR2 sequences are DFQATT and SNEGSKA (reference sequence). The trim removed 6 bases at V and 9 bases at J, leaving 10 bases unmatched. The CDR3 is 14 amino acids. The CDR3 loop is CSAIFSGTSGEQFF. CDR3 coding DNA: TGCAGTGCCATATTCTCCGGGACTAGCGGTGAGCAGTTCTTC.

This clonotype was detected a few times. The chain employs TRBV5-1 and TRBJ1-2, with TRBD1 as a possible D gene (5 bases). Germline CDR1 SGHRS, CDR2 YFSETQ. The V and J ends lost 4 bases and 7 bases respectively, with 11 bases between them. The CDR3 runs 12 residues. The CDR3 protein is CASSRDHRGYTF. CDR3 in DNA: TGCGCCAGCAGCCGGGACCATCGTGGCTACACCTTC.

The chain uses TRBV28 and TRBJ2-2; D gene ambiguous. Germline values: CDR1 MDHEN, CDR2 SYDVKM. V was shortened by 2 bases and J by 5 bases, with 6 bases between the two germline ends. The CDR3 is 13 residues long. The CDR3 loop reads CASSLRITGELFF. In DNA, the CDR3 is TGTGCCAGCAGTTTACGAATAACCGGGGAGCTGTTTTTT.

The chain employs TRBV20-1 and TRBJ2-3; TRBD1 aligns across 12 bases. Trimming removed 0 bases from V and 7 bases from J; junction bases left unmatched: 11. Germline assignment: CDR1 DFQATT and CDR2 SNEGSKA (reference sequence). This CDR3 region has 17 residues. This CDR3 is CSARDRTGTGGRYTQYF. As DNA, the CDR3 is TGCAGTGCTAGAGACCGGACCGGGACAGGGGGCAGGTATACGCAGTATTTT.

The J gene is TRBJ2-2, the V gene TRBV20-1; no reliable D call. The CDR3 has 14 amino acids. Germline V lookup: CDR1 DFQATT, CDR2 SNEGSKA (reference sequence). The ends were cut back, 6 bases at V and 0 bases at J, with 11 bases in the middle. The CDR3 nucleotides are TGCAGTGCCCAGGCACAGCCGAACACCGGGGAGCTGTTTTTT. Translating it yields CSAQAQPNTGELFF.

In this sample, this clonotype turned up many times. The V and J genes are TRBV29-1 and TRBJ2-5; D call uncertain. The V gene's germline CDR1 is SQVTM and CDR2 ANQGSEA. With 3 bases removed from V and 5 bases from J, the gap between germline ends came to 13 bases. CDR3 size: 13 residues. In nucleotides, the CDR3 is TGCAGCGTTGATTCTGGCCTGTTGGAGACCCAGTACTTC. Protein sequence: CSVDSGLLETQYF. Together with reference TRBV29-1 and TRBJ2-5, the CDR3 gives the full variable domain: SAVISQKPSRDICQRGTSLTIQCQVDSQVTMMFWYRQQPGQSLTLIATANQGSEATYESGFVIDKFPISRPNLTFSTLTVSNMSPEDSSIYLCSVDSGLLETQYFGPGTRLLVL.